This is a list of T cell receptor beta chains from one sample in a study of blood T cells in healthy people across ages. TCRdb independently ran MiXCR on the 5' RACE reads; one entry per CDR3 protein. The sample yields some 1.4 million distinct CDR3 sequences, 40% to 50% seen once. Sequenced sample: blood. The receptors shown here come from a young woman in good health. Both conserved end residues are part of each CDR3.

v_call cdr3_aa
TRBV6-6 CASSSSDRGVGEQYF
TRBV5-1 CASSSRTGGDEQYF
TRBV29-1 CSVERGLLNTEAFF
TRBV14 CASRPLTGVGEQYF
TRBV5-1 CASSLAGDPYNEQYF
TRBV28 CASSPGGRYEQYF
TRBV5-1 CASSSGGQGPDTQYF
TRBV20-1 CSARQGAGDGYTF
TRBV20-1 CSAKFTGAHGYTF
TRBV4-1 CASSQDEVPRTNNNEQYF
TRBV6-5 CASSPWTGSGYDYTF
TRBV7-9 CASSLAGGVGARNIQYF
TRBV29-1 CSAIRTSGYNEQFF
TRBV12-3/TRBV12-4 CASSRTPGNTIYF
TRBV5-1 CASSLGDRTPRDEQFF
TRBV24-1 CATSDFEGHQPNEQFF
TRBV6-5 CASSYATSGRNEQYF
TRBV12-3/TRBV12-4 CASTLTGFGKLFF
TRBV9 CASSVAGMETQYF
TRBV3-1 CASSQGTSGLYNEQYF
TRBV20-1 CSAPHPGGRNEQFF
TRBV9 CASSAEGGGVSPSIF
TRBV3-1 CASSQDKLAGLNEQYF
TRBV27 CASSSSSGTAVHEQYF
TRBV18 CASSPPAVGWGANVLTF
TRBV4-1 CASSPDIQETQYF
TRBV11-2 CASSLEAGPTYEQYF
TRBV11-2 CASSLDRDGNTEAFF
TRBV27 CASEGLAGTGELFF
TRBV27 CASSLLDRGVYEQYF
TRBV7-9 CASSLQGMPGYTF
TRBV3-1 CASSQAGVSYEQYF
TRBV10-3 CAIRTGSNEKLFF
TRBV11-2 CASSSSGQGGTEAFF
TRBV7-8 CATRQGAVDTQYF
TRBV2 CASRSGTGGRRSSYEQYF
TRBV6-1 CASIKEPGLAYEQYF
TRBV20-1 CSATPGVFYGYTF
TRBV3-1 CASSPHGTSGSQSYNEQFF
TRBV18 CASSLTSGGVQETQYF
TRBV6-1 CASSDPRNTEAFF
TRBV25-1 CASSAPTGTYEQYF
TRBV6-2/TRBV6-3 CASSYRVGAGGPKDTQYF
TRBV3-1 CASSQEGLTIYNEQFF
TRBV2 CASSEIRDTEAFF
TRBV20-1 CSARDVLTSGYTDTQYF
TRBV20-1 CSADPGQGFHEQFF
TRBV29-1 CSVERGTVNEQFF
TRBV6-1 CASSLSKTGGDSNYGYTF
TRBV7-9 CASSPTPPDGSYEQYF
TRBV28 CASDQGRSFYGYTF
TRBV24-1 CATSDPGQGIYGYTF
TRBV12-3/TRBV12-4 CASGRTYEQYF
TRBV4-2 CASSQDWGQGVRNEQFF
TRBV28 CASRDLVGGYTF